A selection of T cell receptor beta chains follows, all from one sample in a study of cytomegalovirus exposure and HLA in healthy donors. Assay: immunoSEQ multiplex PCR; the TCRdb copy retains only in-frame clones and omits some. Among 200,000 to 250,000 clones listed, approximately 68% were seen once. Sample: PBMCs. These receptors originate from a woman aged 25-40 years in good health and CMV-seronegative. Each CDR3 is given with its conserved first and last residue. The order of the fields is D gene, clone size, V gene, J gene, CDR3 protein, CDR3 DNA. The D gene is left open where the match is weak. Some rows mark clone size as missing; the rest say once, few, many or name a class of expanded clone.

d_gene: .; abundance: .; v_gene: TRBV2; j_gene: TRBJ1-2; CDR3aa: CASPRTLQGYGYTF; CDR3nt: TGTGCCAGCCCTAGAACCCTGCAGGGCTATGGCTACACCTTC
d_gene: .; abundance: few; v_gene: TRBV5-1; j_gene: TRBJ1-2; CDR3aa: CASSLGTATSYGYTF; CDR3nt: TGCGCCAGCAGCTTGGGGACAGCTACATCCTATGGCTACACCTTC
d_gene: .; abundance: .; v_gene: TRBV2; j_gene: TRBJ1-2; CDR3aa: CASSIFRGRGYTF; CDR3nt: TGTGCCAGCAGCATTTTCAGGGGACGCGGCTACACCTTC
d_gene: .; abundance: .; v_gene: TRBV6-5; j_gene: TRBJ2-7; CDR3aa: CASSETGTYEQYF; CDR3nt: TGTGCCAGCAGTGAAACAGGGACCTACGAGCAGTACTTC
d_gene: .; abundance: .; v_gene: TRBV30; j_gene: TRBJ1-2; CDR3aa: CAWSTLGGYTF; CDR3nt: TGTGCCTGGAGTACCTTGGGCGGCTACACCTTC
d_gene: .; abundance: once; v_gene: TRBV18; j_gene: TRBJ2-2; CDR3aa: CASSPLQGIGTGELFF; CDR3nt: TGTGCCAGCTCACCCCTCCAGGGGATCGGCACCGGGGAGCTGTTTTTT
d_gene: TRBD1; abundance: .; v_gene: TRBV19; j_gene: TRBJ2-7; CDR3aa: CASSTTGGSEQYF; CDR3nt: TGTGCCAGTAGCACGACAGGGGGCTCCGAGCAGTACTTT
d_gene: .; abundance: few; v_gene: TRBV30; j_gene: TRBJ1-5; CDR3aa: CAWMGSGGQPQHF; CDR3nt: TGTGCCTGGATGGGTTCCGGGGGGCAGCCCCAGCATTTT
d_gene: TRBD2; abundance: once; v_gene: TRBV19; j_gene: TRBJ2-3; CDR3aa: CASSLLAGDITDTQYF; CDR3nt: TGTGCCAGTAGTTTACTAGCGGGCGACATCACAGATACGCAGTATTTT
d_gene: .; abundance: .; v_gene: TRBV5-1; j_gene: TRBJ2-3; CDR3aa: CASSLGQAVRDTQYF; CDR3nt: TGCGCCAGCAGCTTGGGACAGGCGGTGAGAGATACGCAGTATTTT
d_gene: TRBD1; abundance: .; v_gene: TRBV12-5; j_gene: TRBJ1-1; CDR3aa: CASGFSRDRADVTEAFF; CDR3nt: TGTGCTAGTGGTTTCTCCCGGGACAGGGCCGATGTCACTGAAGCTTTCTTT
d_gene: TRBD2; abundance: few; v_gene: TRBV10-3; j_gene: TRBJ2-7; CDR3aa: CAIKGMTSGRAGYEQYF; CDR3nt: TGTGCCATCAAGGGGATGACTAGCGGGAGGGCCGGGTACGAGCAGTACTTC
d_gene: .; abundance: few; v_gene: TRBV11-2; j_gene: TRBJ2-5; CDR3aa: CASSLDRGGRSLQETQYF; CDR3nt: TGTGCCAGCAGCTTAGATAGGGGGGGCAGGTCCTTACAAGAGACCCAGTACTTC
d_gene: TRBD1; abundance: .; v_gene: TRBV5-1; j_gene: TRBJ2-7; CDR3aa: CASNSWTGSSYEQYF; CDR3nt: TGCGCCAGCAACTCCTGGACAGGGAGCTCCTACGAGCAGTACTTC
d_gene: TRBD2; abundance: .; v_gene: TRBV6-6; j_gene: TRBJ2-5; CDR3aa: CASRGGAYSTQYF; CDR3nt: TGTGCCAGCAGGGGAGGGGCTTACAGTACCCAGTACTTC
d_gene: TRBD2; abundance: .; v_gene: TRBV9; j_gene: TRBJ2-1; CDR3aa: CASSVGGLAGGDEQFF; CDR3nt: TGTGCCAGCAGCGTAGGTGGACTAGCGGGAGGGGATGAGCAGTTCTTC
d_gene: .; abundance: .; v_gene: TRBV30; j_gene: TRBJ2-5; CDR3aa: CAWSGGPETQYF; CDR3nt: TGTGCCTGGAGCGGGGGTCCGGAGACCCAGTACTTC
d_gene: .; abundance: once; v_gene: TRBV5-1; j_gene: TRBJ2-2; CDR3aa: CASSLGGSGGELFF; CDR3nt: TGCGCCAGCAGCCTAGGGGGATCAGGCGGGGAGCTGTTTTTT
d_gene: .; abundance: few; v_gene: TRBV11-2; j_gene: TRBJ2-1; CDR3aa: CASSFAGGLRNEQFF; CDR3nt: TGTGCCAGCAGCTTCGCGGGCGGACTTCGCAATGAGCAGTTCTTC
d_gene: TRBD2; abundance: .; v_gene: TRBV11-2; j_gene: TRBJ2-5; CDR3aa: CASSYPGLAGGRQTQYF; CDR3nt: TGTGCCAGCAGCTATCCGGGACTAGCGGGAGGGCGACAGACCCAGTACTTC